This TCR beta chain was captured in a study of OX40 agonist ivuxolimab in advanced cancers. Looking at the study overall: At 0.01 to 10 mg/kg, ivuxolimab was administered intravenously to patients every 2 weeks. Overall study results and limits: In general, CD8+ T cells held more expanded clones than CD4+ did, on average. Clonal expansion from baseline to week 6 occurred in both CD4+ and CD8+ T cells. Certain nonresponders additionally had low normalized T-cell clonal expansion.

Data came from immunoSEQ multiplex PCR; TCRdb stores just in-frame clones and leaves some out. The repertoire holds some 68,000 clones, with 80% to 90% as singletons. Worth noting for this clone: Antigen unknown. At the DNA level, this CDR3 is encoded by other sequences in the same sample as well.

The CDR3 contains 14 residues. The junction had 3 bases not matched to a gene; V was cut back by 4 bases and J by 1 base. Germline-derived CDR1 and CDR2 are SGHRS and YFSETQ. This chain links TRBV5-1 with TRBJ2-5; TRBD1 matches at 8 bases. The sequence was obtained from an adult with an advanced solid tumor such as melanoma, head and neck, liver or kidney cancer. Here the sequenced sample was CD4+ or CD8+ T cells sorted from blood, taken in a trial of the OX40 agonist ivuxolimab. CDR3 nucleotide sequence: TGCGCCAGCAGCACCGGACAGGGCCAAGAGACCCAGTACTTC. Protein sequence: CASSTGQGQETQYF.